This TCR beta chain was found in a study of cytomegalovirus exposure and HLA in healthy donors. Whole-study findings and limits: The listing of roughly 160 TCR beta chains classed them as cytomegalovirus-associated.

On this clone: What it recognizes is unknown.

The CDR3 covers 13 residues. The germline V and J ends were trimmed by 0 bases and 0 bases, with 5 bases remaining between them. Germline V lookup: CDR1 GTSNPN, CDR2 SVGIG (reference sequence). Method: immunoSEQ multiplex PCR; TCRdb's copy keeps in-frame clones and lacks some. The profile shows under 100,000 clones, 95% to 98% of them singletons. V is TRBV30 and J is TRBJ1-1, with D hard to call. Sequenced: PBMCs. The sequence was collected from a man aged 18-30 years in good health and CMV-seronegative. The CDR3 protein is CAWSVQMNTEAFF. Written as DNA, the CDR3 is TGTGCCTGGAGTGTACAAATGAACACTGAAGCTTTCTTT. Full variable domain (rest looked up from reference TRBV30 and TRBJ1-1): SQTIHQWPATLVQPVGSPLSLECTVEGTSNPNLYWYRQAAGRGLQLLFYSVGIGQISSEVPQNLSASRPQDRQFILSSKKLLLSDSGFYLCAWSVQMNTEAFFGQGTRLTVV.